This TCR beta chain was retrieved from a study of T cell changes during pregnancy in multiple sclerosis. Using immunoSEQ multiplex PCR, the repertoire was profiled, and TCRdb retains in-frame clones only, with some absent. Seen here are roughly 61,000 clones, 93% observed once, and the top ten hold approximately 2%. Germline V CDR1 and CDR2: SGHTA, FQGNSA. J was trimmed by 0 bases and V by 4 bases; bases with no gene match: 9. The length of the CDR3 is 16 residues. The sequence was collected from a female donor with multiple sclerosis, enrolled in a pregnancy study. The chain combines TRBV7-2 with TRBJ2-7; TRBD1 agrees at 7 bases. The sequencing used peripheral blood, collected after pregnancy. This CDR3 reads CASSSRTGQSSYEQYF. The CDR3 bases are TGTGCCAGCAGCTCGAGGACAGGTCAGAGCTCCTACGAGCAGTACTTC.